This TCR beta chain was captured in a study of shared clonotypes between healthy human individuals. The CDR3 spans 13 residues. Germline CDR1 and CDR2: KGHSH and LQKENI. V lost 5 bases and J lost 8, with 13 bases in between. Some clones are missing from TCRdb's copy, which holds only in-frame ones; the method was immunoSEQ multiplex PCR. There are under 2,500,000 clones in the sample; around 95% occur only once, and roughly 0.13% lies in the top ten. Sequenced material: naive CD4+ T cells sorted from blood. Subset: CD45RA+ positively selected. The sequence derives from a man aged 18 to 30 in good health. The chain uses TRBV18 and TRBJ2-1; no firm D call. In DNA form, the CDR3 reads TGTGCCAGCTCAGAGCTGGGCCTCCATGAGCAGTTCTTC. Protein: CASSELGLHEQFF. Complete variable domain (other parts from reference TRBV18 and TRBJ2-1): NAGVMQNPRHLVRRRGQEARLRCSPMKGHSHVYWYRQLPEEGLKFMVYLQKENIIDESGMPKERFSAEFPKEGPSILRIQQVVRGDSAAYFCASSELGLHEQFFGPGTRLTVL.